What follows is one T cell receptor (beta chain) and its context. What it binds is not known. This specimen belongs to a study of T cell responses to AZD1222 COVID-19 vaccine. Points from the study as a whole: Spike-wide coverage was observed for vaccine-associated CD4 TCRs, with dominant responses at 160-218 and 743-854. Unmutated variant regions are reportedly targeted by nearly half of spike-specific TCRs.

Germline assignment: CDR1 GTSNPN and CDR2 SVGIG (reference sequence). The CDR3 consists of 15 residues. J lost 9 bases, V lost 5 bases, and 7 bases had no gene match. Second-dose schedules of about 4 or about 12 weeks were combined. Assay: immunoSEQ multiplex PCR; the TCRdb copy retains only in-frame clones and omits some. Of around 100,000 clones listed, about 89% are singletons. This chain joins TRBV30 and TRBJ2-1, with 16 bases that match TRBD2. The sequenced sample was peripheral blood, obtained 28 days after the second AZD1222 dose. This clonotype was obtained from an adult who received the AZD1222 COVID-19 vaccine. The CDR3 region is CAWQGLAGGIGEQFF. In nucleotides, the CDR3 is TGTGCCTGGCAGGGACTAGCGGGAGGGATCGGTGAGCAGTTCTTC.